This entry features one TCR beta chain sequence. This sample is part of a study of blood T cell repertoires in COVID-19. Overall study: The United States, Italy and Spain provided the acute and convalescent COVID-19 samples. PBMCs, B-cell-depleted T cells, or T cells were the source of the cDNA or gDNA that made up the material.

As handled by the study authors: The assay estimated nucleated cells by amplifying reference gene primers. The protocol was immunoSEQ multiplex PCR, while the TCRdb copy is restricted to in-frame clones and leaves out a portion. V, J and clone size reflect that table, while D and trimming were determined from the DNA. The sample carries some 96,000 clones, around four fifths recorded once. J gave up 0 bases and V 5 bases, and 7 bases lay outside the gene matches. CDR1 is MNHEY and CDR2 is SMNVEV in the germline V gene (reference sequence). The CDR3 runs to 16 residues. The sample comprised peripheral blood. This clonotype was sampled from a man between 65 and 85 years old with active or convalescent COVID-19. V and J are TRBV27 and TRBJ1-3; 7 nucleotides match TRBD1. The CDR3 is CASSPIGTVSGNTIYF. The CDR3 coding sequence is TGTGCCAGCAGTCCTATCGGGACAGTCTCTGGAAACACCATATATTTT.